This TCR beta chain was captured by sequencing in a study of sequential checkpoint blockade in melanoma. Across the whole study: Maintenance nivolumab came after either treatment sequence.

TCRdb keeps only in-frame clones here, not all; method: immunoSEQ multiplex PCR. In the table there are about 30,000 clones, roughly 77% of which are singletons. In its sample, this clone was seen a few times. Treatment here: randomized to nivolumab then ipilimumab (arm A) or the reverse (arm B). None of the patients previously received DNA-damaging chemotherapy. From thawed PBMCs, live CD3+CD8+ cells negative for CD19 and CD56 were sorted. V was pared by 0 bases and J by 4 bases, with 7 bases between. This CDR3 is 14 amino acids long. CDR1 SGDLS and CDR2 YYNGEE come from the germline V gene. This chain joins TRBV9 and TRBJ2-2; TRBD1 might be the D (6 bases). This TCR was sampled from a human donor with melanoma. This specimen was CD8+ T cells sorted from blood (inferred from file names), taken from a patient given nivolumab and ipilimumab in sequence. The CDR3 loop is CASSVGGRTGELFF. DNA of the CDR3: TGTGCCAGCAGCGTAGGGGGGCGCACCGGGGAGCTGTTTTTT.